This T cell receptor beta chain was sequenced in a study of CD8 T cells in ankylosing spondylitis. Study results and caveats: It was reported that disease-linked clones were significantly enriched in matched ankylosing spondylitis synovial fluid. Fewer than ten highly homologous variants made up a TCR beta motif that seemed to typify ankylosing spondylitis blood.

5'-RACE, quantitative and with molecular barcodes, yielded the TCR beta libraries. TCRdb reanalysed the 5' RACE reads using MiXCR and keeps one entry per CDR3 protein. Here the sample spans roughly 260,000 distinct CDR3 sequences, roughly 20% being singletons. Worth noting for this clonotype: What it binds is not known.

Germline values: CDR1 SGHTA, CDR2 FQGNSA. The CDR3 consists of 15 residues. V was pared by 5 bases and J by 2 bases, with 2 bases of the junction left unmatched. The V and J genes are TRBV7-2 and TRBJ2-3; 12 bases map to TRBD2. The clonotype was recovered from a male donor with ankylosing spondylitis or in good health (not recorded which). The specimen sequenced was blood, either unsorted or a sorted T cell fraction (not recorded which). The CDR3 coding sequence is TGTGCCAGCAGCAGGACTAGCGGGGCCACAGATACGCAGTATTTT. The encoded protein is CASSRTSGATDTQYF.